This T cell receptor beta chain is from a study of T cells in women clearing cervical HPV infection. Concerning this clone itself: Coverage ceases 3 residues before the CDR3 finishes, and the germline J gene fills in the end.

Germline V gene lookup returns CDR1 SGHTA and CDR2 FQGNSA. The CDR3 has 15 residues. The V and J ends lost 5 bases and 2 bases, in that order; junction bases with no gene match: 5. MY09/MY11 PCR detected cervical HPV DNA; dot-blot assigned genotypes. Repertoires were generated with immunoSEQ multiplex PCR, while TCRdb's copy carries only in-frame clones and drops some. The sample spans approximately 33,000 clones; the ten largest clones claim approximately 8.1%. This chain links TRBV7-2 with TRBJ2-7; 11 nucleotides agree with TRBD2. The sequenced material came from blood buffy coat. This clonotype was sampled from a woman between 18 and 70 years old with a cervical HPV16 infection that either progressed to CIN3+ or cleared (not recorded which). CDR3 region: CASSLGLAETYEQYF. Incomplete CDR3 DNA: TGTGCCAGCAGCCTGGGACTAGCGGAAACCTACGAG.